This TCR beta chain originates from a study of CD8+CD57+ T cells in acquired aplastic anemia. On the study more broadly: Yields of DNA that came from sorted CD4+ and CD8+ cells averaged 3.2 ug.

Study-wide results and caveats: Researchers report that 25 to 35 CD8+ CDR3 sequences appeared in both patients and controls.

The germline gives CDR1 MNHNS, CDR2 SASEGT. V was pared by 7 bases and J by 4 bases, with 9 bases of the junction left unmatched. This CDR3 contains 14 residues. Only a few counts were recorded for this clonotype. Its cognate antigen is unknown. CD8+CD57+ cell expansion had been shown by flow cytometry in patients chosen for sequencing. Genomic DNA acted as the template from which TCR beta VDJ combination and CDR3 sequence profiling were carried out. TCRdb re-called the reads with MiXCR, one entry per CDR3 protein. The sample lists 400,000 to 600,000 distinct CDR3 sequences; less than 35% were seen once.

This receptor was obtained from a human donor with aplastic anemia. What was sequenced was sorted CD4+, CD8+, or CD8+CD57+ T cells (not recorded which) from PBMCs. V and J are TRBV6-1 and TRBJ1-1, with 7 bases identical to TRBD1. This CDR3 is CASTTTGLSTEAFF. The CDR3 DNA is TGTGCCAGCACCACGACAGGGTTGAGCACTGAAGCTTTCTTT.